This entry lists 22 T cell receptor beta chains sequenced from one sample in a study of blood T cell repertoires in COVID-19 (TCRdb year 2020). Library preparation was by the immunoSEQ multiplex PCR assay. In TCRdb, the immuneACCESS table is reduced to in-frame sequences with V and J assigned. These tables do not hold every clone; where another copy was compared, an unresolved V gene accounts for under half, and the others remain unexplained. For this sample the table gives about 49,000 clones, of which about 92% were detected only once. The leading ten clones occupy roughly 1% of the sample. Sequencing input: peripheral blood. The receptors stem from a man aged 60 to 69 with COVID-19, enrolled during active disease.

This chain uses TRBV2 with TRBJ1-6; 10 nucleotides match TRBD1. Looked up from germline, CDR1 is SNHLY and CDR2 is FYNNEI. This CDR3 spans 16 amino acids. V lost 8 bases, J lost 9 bases, and 13 bases stayed unmatched. The CDR3 DNA follows: TGTGCCAGCCGTACCCCGGGACAGGGGATGAGTTCACCCCTCCACTTT. Protein product: CASRTPGQGMSSPLHF.

V is TRBV28 and J is TRBJ2-5, with D possibly matching TRBD2 (6 bases). The V end lost 5 bases, the J end lost 0 bases, and 16 bases lay between the germline ends. Germline values: CDR1 MDHEN, CDR2 SYDVKM. CDR3 length equals 16 residues. The chain's CDR3 is CASSHQRAPYQETQYF. CDR3 sequence (DNA): TGTGCCAGCAGTCATCAGCGGGCCCCTTACCAAGAGACCCAGTACTTC.

The V and J genes are TRBV19 and TRBJ1-4; D ambiguous. Trimming pared 3 bases from V and 2 bases from J, leaving 16 bases between. The CDR3 has 17 residues. CDR1 is LNHDA, CDR2 SQIVND, per germline (reference sequence). The CDR3, as DNA: TGTGCCAGTAGTATCGGCGGCAGAGGTTTTACTAATGAAAAACTGTTTTTT. Translated: CASSIGGRGFTNEKLFF.

The gene calls are TRBV6-5 and TRBJ2-5; TRBD1 matches 8 bases. The junction had 11 bases not matched to a gene; V was cut back by 3 bases and J by 5 bases. The CDR3 has 16 amino acids. Germline CDR1 is MNHEY and CDR2 is SVGAGI. This CDR3 reads CASSYETGALVETQYF. The DNA for the CDR3 is TGTGCCAGCAGTTATGAGACAGGGGCGCTCGTGGAGACCCAGTACTTC.

The genes are TRBV4-1 and TRBJ1-3; D gene unclear. The CDR3 spans 15 residues. Germline V CDR1 and CDR2: MGHRA, YSYEKL. Trimming left V 1 base short and J 0 bases short, with 7 bases between. CDR3 nucleotides: TGCGCCAGCAGCCAAGGGAGAATCTCTGGAAACACCATATATTTT. Amino acids: CASSQGRISGNTIYF.

This chain uses TRBV4-3 with TRBJ2-3; 8 positions agree with TRBD1. Germline values: CDR1 LGHNA, CDR2 YSLEER. The CDR3 runs 16 residues. With V trimmed by 3 bases and J by 7 bases, 12 bases remained unmatched. CDR3 residues: CASSHGLGTGGNTQYF. As DNA, the CDR3 is TGCGCCAGCAGCCATGGGTTGGGGACAGGTGGAAATACGCAGTATTTT.

The chain employs TRBV11-3 and TRBJ2-7; D is perhaps TRBD1 (6 bases). The CDR3 runs to 15 residues. Trimming left V 5 bases short and J 0 bases short, with 14 bases between. Germline loops: CDR1 SGHNT, CDR2 YENEEA. The CDR3 reads CASSPSTGSSYEQYF. The CDR3 nucleotides read TGTGCCAGCAGCCCGTCAACAGGGAGCTCCTACGAGCAGTACTTC.

This sequence joins TRBV7-9 and TRBJ1-2, with TRBD1 identical over 8 bases. The CDR3 contains 13 residues. In germline, CDR1 is SEHNR, CDR2 FQNEAQ (reference sequence). V lost 0 bases and J lost 9; bases outside the gene matches: 3. CDR3: CASSLARDRSYTF. The CDR3, as DNA: TGTGCCAGCAGCTTAGCTAGGGACAGGAGCTACACCTTC.

V gene TRBV9 combines with J gene TRBJ2-1, with 7 bases aligning to TRBD2. Germline trimming cut 2 bases from V and 4 bases from J; bases unmatched to any gene: 9. Germline CDR1 SGDLS, CDR2 YYNGEE. The CDR3 runs 16 residues. The DNA of the CDR3 is TGTGCCAGCAGCGTGGGCGGGGCTAGCGGATACAATGAGCAGTTCTTC. Its translation: CASSVGGASGYNEQFF.

The chain has TRBV5-4 and TRBJ1-2; D gene ambiguous. From germline, CDR1 is SGHNT and CDR2 YYREEE (reference sequence). The CDR3 length is 15 residues. V was trimmed by 4 bases and J by 1 base, leaving 14 bases between them. This chain's CDR3 is CASSQGTPGNYGYTF. CDR3 coding DNA: TGTGCCAGCAGCCAAGGTACTCCGGGTAACTATGGCTACACCTTC.

The chain couples TRBV6-1 to TRBJ2-1; D uncertain. Germline V gene sequence: CDR1 MNHNS, CDR2 SASEGT. The CDR3 has 14 residues. V was pared by 0 bases and J by 5 bases, with 8 bases between. The CDR3 region has the DNA TGTGCCAGCAGTGAAGCGCTATCGGACAATGAGCAGTTCTTC. This gives the protein CASSEALSDNEQFF.

The chain is built from TRBV2 and TRBJ1-4; TRBD1 matches 11 bases. Trimming cost V 7 bases and J 8 bases; bases outside gene matches: 9. CDR3 length: 15 residues. Germline V gene sequence: CDR1 SNHLY, CDR2 FYNNEI. CDR3 in amino acids: CASTTEGQGAEKLFF. CDR3 DNA sequence: TGTGCCAGCACCACAGAAGGACAGGGGGCGGAAAAACTGTTTTTT.

V is TRBV23-1 and J is TRBJ1-4; D gene uncertain. TRBV23-1 is designated an ORF whose function remains uncertain. The V end was cut by 2 bases, the J end by 2 bases, with 9 bases between. This CDR3 spans 15 amino acids. CDR3 nucleotides: TGCGCCAGCAGTCAAGTGGAACAGACTAATGAAAAACTGTTTTTT. This sequence encodes CASSQVEQTNEKLFF.

CDR3 protein: CASSNVRAIHGYTF. DNA of the CDR3: TGTGCCAGCAGCAACGTCAGGGCGATACATGGCTACACCTTC. This chain links TRBV11-2 with TRBJ1-2; tentative D call: TRBD1 (5 bases). With 5 bases removed from V and 6 bases from J, the gap between germline ends came to 16 bases. Germline lookup yields CDR1 SGHAT and CDR2 FQNNGV. The CDR3 has 14 amino acids.

This chain joins TRBV3-1 (or the pseudogene TRBV3-2) and TRBJ2-2, with D maybe TRBD1 (5 bases). Germline V gene sequence: CDR1 LGHDT, CDR2 YNNKEL (reference sequence). The V and J ends lost 3 bases and 8 bases respectively, with 10 bases between them. The CDR3 is 13 residues long. The chain's CDR3 is CASSQARTGELFF. In DNA, the CDR3 is TGTGCCAGCAGCCAGGCACGGACAGGGGAGCTGTTTTTT.

The chain uses TRBV2 and TRBJ2-7; possibly TRBD2 for D (7 bases). V dropped 6 bases and J dropped 0 bases, with 12 bases sitting between them. The CDR3 is 14 amino acids. Germline-derived CDR1 and CDR2 are SNHLY and FYNNEI. This CDR3 is CASSQGGGSYEQYF. The CDR3 DNA reads as TGTGCCAGCAGCCAGGGAGGGGGCTCCTACGAGCAGTACTTC.

This chain joins TRBV18 and TRBJ2-3, with D maybe TRBD2 (6 bases). Per germline, CDR1 KGHSH and CDR2 LQKENI. The germline V and J ends were trimmed by 2 bases and 11 bases, with 14 bases remaining between them. The CDR3 is made up of 13 amino acids. DNA for the CDR3: TGTGCCAGCTCACCAGGGCAGGGAGGAGGGCAGTATTTT. Amino acids: CASSPGQGGGQYF.

The J gene is TRBJ1-4, the V gene TRBV20-1; D is uncertain. V lost 5 bases to trimming and J lost 11 bases, with 12 bases between them. Germline assignment: CDR1 DFQATT and CDR2 SNEGSKA (reference sequence). This CDR3 has 11 amino acids. The CDR3 loop reads CSAEQFAKLFF. The CDR3 DNA sequence: TGCAGTGCTGAACAGTTTGCGAAACTGTTTTTT.

The chain couples TRBV30 to TRBJ2-1; the match to TRBD2 covers 11 bases. Germline CDR1 is GTSNPN and CDR2 is SVGIG (reference sequence). Trimming cost V 3 bases and J 10 bases; bases outside gene matches: 11. The CDR3 spans 15 residues. CDR3 residues: CAWRPRLAGGGEQFF. The CDR3 coding sequence is TGTGCCTGGAGACCGCGGCTAGCGGGAGGAGGGGAGCAGTTCTTC.

The DNA for the CDR3 is TGTGCCAGCAGTCCCCGGGACAGCGGATTCACACCCCTCCACTTT. Protein: CASSPRDSGFTPLHF. The chain couples TRBV6-5 to TRBJ1-6; TRBD1 agrees at 7 bases. The CDR3 is made up of 15 amino acids. Trimming at V came to 5 bases and at J to 11 bases, leaving 12 bases not matched to a gene. Germline-derived CDR1 and CDR2 are MNHEY and SVGAGI.

The chain carries TRBV28 and TRBJ1-1; no clear D. Germline V lookup: CDR1 MDHEN, CDR2 SYDVKM. The CDR3 is made up of 13 amino acids. The germline V and J ends were trimmed by 8 bases and 0 bases, with 10 bases remaining between them. CDR3 protein: CASLDRLNTEAFF. DNA for the CDR3: TGTGCCAGCCTAGATCGTTTGAACACTGAAGCTTTCTTT. The variable domain in full, with the rest retrieved from reference TRBV28 and TRBJ1-1, is DVKVTQSSRYLVKRTGEKVFLECVQDMDHENMFWYRQDPGLGLRLIYFSYDVKMKEKGDIPEGYSVSREKKERFSLILESASTNQTSMYLCASLDRLNTEAFFGQGTRLTVV.

The CDR3 region has the DNA TGTGCCAGTAGTCTTTGGGACAGGGGGATGTTTTTT. Its protein is CASSLWDRGMFF. The chain joins TRBV19 to TRBJ2-2, with 11 bases aligning to TRBD1. Germline assignment: CDR1 LNHDA and CDR2 SQIVND (reference sequence). This CDR3 spans 12 amino acids. J was trimmed by 15 bases and V by 5 bases; bases with no gene match: 5.